The present TCR beta chain was sequenced within a study of lymphopenia after photon versus proton radiotherapy. V lost 1 base to trimming and J lost 5 bases, with 11 bases between them. This CDR3 comprises 15 residues. Germline CDR1 LNHNV, CDR2 YYDKDF (reference sequence). Repertoires were generated with immunoSEQ multiplex PCR, while TCRdb's copy carries only in-frame clones and drops some. The table records 15,000 to 20,000 clones, around 85% of them present only once. The genes are TRBV15 and TRBJ1-4; tentative D call: TRBD1 (5 bases). The input for sequencing was peripheral blood, taken from a patient treated with proton-based radiotherapy. The TCR was taken from a woman aged 55-70 years with cholangiocarcinoma. Some clones in this sample may be carry-over from other donors' samples. DNA of the CDR3: TGTGCCACCAGCAGAGGAGGCAGGGACAATGAAAAACTGTTTTTT. Its protein product is CATSRGGRDNEKLFF.